The 14 T cell receptor beta chains below come from one sample, sequenced in a study of blood T cell repertoires in COVID-19. Clones were read by immunoSEQ multiplex PCR, and TCRdb kept only the in-frame ones, dropping some. Counted here are around 99,000 clones, less than 85% occurring once; the ten biggest clones make up about 4.5%. Sequences were obtained from peripheral blood. All receptors come from a human donor in a cohort sampled during active or convalescent COVID-19.

This clone was seen a few times. Relative to the germline gene, one junction end is altered; a read error may explain this. The rearrangement links TRBV19 to TRBJ2-7; 9 bases are shared with TRBD2. Germline V gene lookup returns CDR1 LNHDA and CDR2 SQIVND (reference sequence). The CDR3 runs 14 residues. Here the CDR3 DNA reads TGTGCCAGTAGGATAGCGGGAGTCCACTCCGAGCAGTACTTC. Amino acids: CASRIAGVHSEQYF.

The chain carries TRBV5-5 and TRBJ2-1; TRBD2 aligns across 12 bases. Germline values: CDR1 SGHKS, CDR2 YYEKEE (reference sequence). CDR3 size: 13 residues. Trimming at V came to 2 bases and at J to 12 bases, leaving 3 bases not matched to a gene. CDR3 sequence: CASSFGTSGLQFF. Written as DNA, the CDR3 is TGTGCCAGCAGCTTTGGGACTAGCGGGCTGCAGTTCTTC.

The chain has TRBV21-1 and TRBJ2-2; the DNA was not used to check the table's D call, TRBD1. TRBV21-1 is assigned pseudogene status. The CDR3 consists of 15 residues. The CDR3: CASSKNRGIGGELFF. CDR3 in DNA: TGTGCCAGCAGCAAAAACAGGGGGATAGGCGGGGAGCTGTTTTTT.

The chain joins TRBV7-9 to TRBJ2-7, with a weak D call TRBD2 (5 bases). Trimming pared 5 bases from V and 5 bases from J, leaving 19 bases between. The germline V gene encodes CDR1 SEHNR and CDR2 FQNEAQ (reference sequence). This CDR3 contains 15 residues. The CDR3 spells CASSLISGSADEQYF. The CDR3 DNA sequence: TGTGCCAGCAGCCTCATAAGTGGGAGCGCGGACGAGCAGTACTTC.

The V call is TRBV24-1, the J call TRBJ2-1, with 8 bases matching TRBD2. This CDR3 has 14 residues. V lost 7 bases and J lost 5; bases outside the gene matches: 6. The germline V gene encodes CDR1 KGHDR and CDR2 SFDVKD. CDR3 protein: CATSPAGANNEQFF. Written as DNA, the CDR3 is TGTGCCACCAGCCCAGCGGGAGCAAACAATGAGCAGTTCTTC.

The chain joins TRBV7-9 to TRBJ1-2; D call uncertain. Trimming stripped 0 bases from V and 3 bases from J, with 11 bases between. Germline V CDR1 and CDR2: SEHNR, FQNEAQ (reference sequence). This CDR3 has 15 amino acids. The CDR3 loop reads CASSLAGFQDYGYTF. The CDR3 region has the DNA TGTGCCAGCAGCTTAGCGGGCTTCCAGGACTATGGCTACACCTTC. Full variable domain (rest looked up from reference TRBV7-9 and TRBJ1-2): DTGVSQNPRHKITKRGQNVTFRCDPISEHNRLYWYRQTLGQGPEFLTYFQNEAQLEKSRLLSDRFSAERPKGSFSTLEIQRTEQGDSAMYLCASSLAGFQDYGYTFGSGTRLTVV.

The chain has TRBV3-1 (or the pseudogene TRBV3-2) and TRBJ1-5; no clear D gene. The germline V and J ends were trimmed by 1 base and 4 bases, with 11 bases remaining between them. The CDR3 has 15 amino acids. In germline, CDR1 is LGHDT, CDR2 YNNKEL (reference sequence). The CDR3 region is CASSQGLQKNQPQHF. CDR3 DNA: TGTGCCAGCAGCCAAGGTTTACAAAAGAATCAGCCCCAGCATTTT.

This clone appeared once. The rearrangement links TRBV25-1 to TRBJ2-3, with unresolved D. V gave up 6 bases and J gave up 2 bases, with 12 bases separating them. Germline CDR1 reads MGHDK; CDR2 reads SYGVNS. There are 14 residues in the CDR3. The CDR3 DNA is TGTGCCAGCAGGGGCCCACTTCTCACAGATACGCAGTATTTT. Amino acids: CASRGPLLTDTQYF.

The V call is TRBV6-1, the J call TRBJ2-1, with a weak D call TRBD2 (6 bases). The length of the CDR3 is 13 residues. Between the trimmed V and J ends, which lost 3 bases and 9 bases, there was a span of 12 bases. Germline V gene sequence: CDR1 MNHNS, CDR2 SASEGT. CDR3 protein: CASSDRLGSEQFF. The CDR3 DNA reads as TGTGCCAGCAGTGATCGTCTCGGGAGTGAGCAGTTCTTC.

This chain uses TRBV7-8 with TRBJ1-2; TRBD1 matches at 8 bases. The CDR3 is made up of 14 amino acids. CDR1 and CDR2 from the germline V gene are SGHVS and FQNEAQ. V shed 5 bases and J 4 bases; nucleotides not matched to a gene: 6. The CDR3 protein is CASSPQGAIYGYTF. In nucleotides, the CDR3 is TGTGCCAGCAGCCCGCAGGGGGCGATCTATGGCTACACCTTC.

This chain links TRBV20-1 with TRBJ2-2; no definite D call. Per germline, CDR1 DFQATT and CDR2 SNEGSKA (reference sequence). The CDR3 is made up of 11 amino acids. The V gene lost 6 bases and the J gene lost 5 bases, with 7 bases spanning the gap. The DNA of the CDR3 is TGCAGTGCGATAGATACCGGGGAGCTGTTTTTT. This translates into CSAIDTGELFF.

The rearrangement links TRBV18 to TRBJ1-2; D remains unclear. This CDR3 is built from 16 residues. V was trimmed by 1 base and J by 0 bases, leaving 12 bases between them. Germline V gene lookup returns CDR1 KGHSH and CDR2 LQKENI. CDR3 amino acids: CASSPLPPQTNYGYTF. CDR3 bases: TGTGCCAGCTCACCACTGCCCCCACAGACTAACTATGGCTACACCTTC.

This clone was counted only a few times. The chain combines TRBV24-1 with TRBJ1-2; 10 nucleotides align to TRBD1. This CDR3 comprises 17 residues. Trimming at V came to 5 bases and at J to 4 bases, leaving 12 bases not matched to a gene. Germline V gene sequence: CDR1 KGHDR, CDR2 SFDVKD. Here the CDR3 DNA reads TGTGCCACCAGTGCTGGCAGACAGGGGGCCCGTTTCTATGGCTACACCTTC. This sequence encodes CATSAGRQGARFYGYTF.

This rearrangement joins TRBV25-1 to TRBJ2-1, with 8 positions matching TRBD2. There are 15 residues in the CDR3. With 3 bases clipped from V and 8 bases from J, the junction kept 9 bases outside the gene matches. Germline assignment: CDR1 MGHDK and CDR2 SYGVNS. The CDR3 DNA is TGTGCCAGCAGTGATCGGGGGGGACTTAAAGATGAGCAGTTCTTC. The encoded protein is CASSDRGGLKDEQFF.